This TCR beta chain was identified in a study of blood T cell repertoires in COVID-19. Study background: Some COVID-19 samples were acute and others convalescent; all came from the United States, Italy and Spain.

Seattle's enrolled individuals joined amid active infection and were then monitored longitudinally. Trimming took 3 bases from V and 4 from J; bases not matched to a gene: 4. Germline V gene lookup returns CDR1 KGHDR and CDR2 SFDVKD. This CDR3 spans 14 amino acids. Here immunoSEQ multiplex PCR was the method, and the copy in TCRdb shows in-frame clones only, minus some. The data hold fewer than 300,000 clones, with about nine tenths observed a single time. Sequenced: peripheral blood. This TCR came from a young woman with COVID-19, enrolled during active disease. This chain uses TRBV24-1 with TRBJ1-2; 7 nucleotides line up with TRBD1. The CDR3 DNA reads TGTGCCACCAGTGATCCCGGACAGGTCTATGGCTACACCTTC. It is translated as CATSDPGQVYGYTF.